Sequencing of this T cell receptor (beta chain) was carried out in a study of T cell repertoires in cytomegalovirus infection. One entry per CDR3 protein results from TCRdb running MiXCR on the reads. This sample has hundreds of thousands of distinct CDR3 sequences, with around 24% found just once. CDR3 length equals 13 residues. The germline gives CDR1 SGHVT, CDR2 SQSDAQ. Trimming took 5 bases from V and 2 from J, leaving 10 bases between them. The sample comprised CD8+ T cells from PBMCs. The chain links TRBV7-4 to TRBJ2-7; no clear D. This TCR derives from a human donor in good health (CMV status not recorded). Some clones in this sample may be carry-over from other donors' samples. This CDR3 is CASSIDQAYEQYV. In DNA, the CDR3 is TGTGCCAGCAGCATTGACCAAGCCTACGAGCAGTACGTC.